Listed below are T cell receptor beta chains from one sample, sequenced in a study of T cell responses to AZD1222 COVID-19 vaccine. Some clones are missing from TCRdb's copy, which holds only in-frame ones; the method was immunoSEQ multiplex PCR. The profile covers about 120,000 clones, with around 90% appearing a single time and 4.2% taken by the ten largest. The input for sequencing was peripheral blood, taken 28 days after the second dose of the MenACWY control vaccine. The source of these receptors is an adult who received the MenACWY meningococcal vaccine as a control. The CDR3 runs from the conserved cysteine through the conserved F or W. A D gene is named only where the DNA matches it firmly. The size of a clone is reported for some rows only, either as once, few or many, or as a class for expanded clones.

NA	TRBV12-5	once	TRBJ2-3	CASGLARADTQYF	TGTGCTAGTGGTTTGGCTCGGGCAGATACGCAGTATTTT
TRBD2	TRBV29-1	NA	TRBJ2-1	CSALGLASSNEQFF	TGCAGCGCCCTGGGACTAGCAAGTTCCAATGAGCAGTTCTTC
TRBD2	TRBV9	NA	TRBJ2-7	CASSVGTSEVYEQYF	TGTGCCAGCAGCGTAGGAACTAGCGAGGTCTACGAGCAGTACTTC
NA	TRBV6-5	NA	TRBJ1-5	CASRSSDSNQPQHF	TGTGCCAGCAGGTCGAGTGATAGCAATCAGCCCCAGCATTTT
NA	TRBV2	NA	TRBJ2-5	CASSGSGLKTQYF	TGTGCCAGCAGTGGTTCAGGGTTAAAGACCCAGTACTTC
NA	TRBV28	NA	TRBJ1-2	CASSLRSGYGYTF	TGTGCCAGCAGTTTAAGGAGCGGCTATGGCTACACCTTC
TRBD2	TRBV7-6	NA	TRBJ2-1	CASSPYSGPSNEQFF	TGTGCCAGCAGCCCCTATAGCGGGCCATCCAATGAGCAGTTCTTC
NA	TRBV14	NA	TRBJ1-6	CASSQDRPPLHF	TGTGCCAGCAGCCAAGACAGGCCACCCCTCCACTTT
NA	TRBV18	once	TRBJ2-3	CASSIASTDTQYF	TGTGCCAGCTCAATAGCGAGCACAGATACGCAGTATTTT
TRBD1	TRBV6-5	few	TRBJ1-2	CASSLRDSQSGYTF	TGTGCCAGCAGTCTACGGGACAGCCAGTCGGGCTACACCTTC
NA	TRBV28	NA	TRBJ2-5	CASRTPGGDETQYF	TGTGCCAGCCGAACCCCAGGGGGGGACGAGACCCAGTACTTC
NA	TRBV5-8	NA	TRBJ1-6	CASRTPGSPLHF	TGTGCCAGCAGGACCCCGGGCTCACCCCTCCACTTT
TRBD2	TRBV7-8	NA	TRBJ2-3	CASSSRLAGTDTQYF	TGTGCCAGCAGCTCAAGACTAGCGGGGACAGATACGCAGTATTTT
NA	TRBV28	NA	TRBJ2-1	CASSYNEQFF	TGTGCCAGCAGCTACAATGAGCAGTTCTTC
NA	TRBV7-2	NA	TRBJ2-1	CASSPRTSLNEQFF	TGTGCCAGCAGCCCAAGGACTTCCTTAAATGAGCAGTTCTTC
NA	TRBV6-2/TRBV6-3	NA	TRBJ2-3	CASSYPDTQYF	TGTGCCAGCAGTTACCCAGATACGCAGTATTTT
TRBD2	TRBV24-1	NA	TRBJ2-3	CATSDTSRTSGFNTQYF	TGTGCCACCAGTGATACCAGCCGGACTAGCGGGTTCAATACGCAGTATTTT
NA	TRBV18	NA	TRBJ2-5	CASSKGETQYF	TGTGCCAGCTCAAAAGGGGAGACCCAGTACTTC
TRBD1	TRBV28	NA	TRBJ1-2	CASTRQGNYGYTF	TGTGCCAGCACGAGACAGGGAAACTATGGCTACACCTTC
TRBD1	TRBV11-2	NA	TRBJ1-5	CASSPGQNNQPQHF	TGTGCCAGCAGCCCGGGACAGAACAATCAGCCCCAGCATTTT
NA	TRBV7-8	NA	TRBJ1-1	CASSRNRVGAFF	TGTGCCAGCAGCCGTAACAGGGTTGGAGCTTTCTTT
NA	TRBV28	NA	TRBJ2-2	CASSPTGASGELFF	TGTGCCAGCAGTCCCACGGGGGCATCCGGGGAGCTGTTTTTT
TRBD1	TRBV7-9	NA	TRBJ1-1	CASSPFITGGSTEAFF	TGTGCCAGCAGCCCTTTCATAACAGGGGGCAGCACTGAAGCTTTCTTT
NA	TRBV4-3	NA	TRBJ1-5	CASSQGVGSQPQHF	TGCGCCAGCAGCCAAGGAGTAGGGTCTCAGCCCCAGCATTTT
NA	TRBV4-1	NA	TRBJ1-2	CASSQVKGVIYGYTF	TGCGCCAGCAGCCAAGTGAAGGGCGTGATCTATGGCTACACCTTC
NA	TRBV6-5	NA	TRBJ1-4	CASSQPATNEKLFF	TGTGCCAGCAGTCAACCCGCAACTAATGAAAAACTGTTTTTT
NA	TRBV24-1	NA	TRBJ2-2	CATSDPPGPGELFF	TGTGCCACCAGTGACCCCCCAGGGCCCGGGGAGCTGTTTTTT
TRBD1	TRBV6-1	NA	TRBJ2-7	CASSEGRGQGYEQYF	TGTGCCAGCAGTGAAGGTCGGGGACAGGGATACGAGCAGTACTTC
NA	TRBV20-1	once	TRBJ1-1	CSASNHDQGFSRLNTEAFF	TGCAGTGCTAGTAATCATGACCAGGGCTTTAGCCGATTGAACACTGAAGCTTTCTTT
NA	TRBV5-4	once	TRBJ1-1	CASSLRTNTEAFF	TGTGCCAGCAGCTTAAGAACGAACACTGAAGCTTTCTTT
TRBD1	TRBV5-1	NA	TRBJ1-1	CASSFSGGTEAFF	TGCGCCAGCAGCTTCTCAGGGGGCACTGAAGCTTTCTTT
TRBD2	TRBV6-5	NA	TRBJ2-1	CASSYASGLGEQFF	TGTGCCAGCAGTTACGCTAGCGGTCTCGGTGAGCAGTTCTTC
NA	TRBV28	NA	TRBJ2-4	CASSFRKEPWVTKNIQYF	TGTGCCAGCAGTTTTAGGAAAGAGCCGTGGGTAACCAAAAACATTCAGTACTTC